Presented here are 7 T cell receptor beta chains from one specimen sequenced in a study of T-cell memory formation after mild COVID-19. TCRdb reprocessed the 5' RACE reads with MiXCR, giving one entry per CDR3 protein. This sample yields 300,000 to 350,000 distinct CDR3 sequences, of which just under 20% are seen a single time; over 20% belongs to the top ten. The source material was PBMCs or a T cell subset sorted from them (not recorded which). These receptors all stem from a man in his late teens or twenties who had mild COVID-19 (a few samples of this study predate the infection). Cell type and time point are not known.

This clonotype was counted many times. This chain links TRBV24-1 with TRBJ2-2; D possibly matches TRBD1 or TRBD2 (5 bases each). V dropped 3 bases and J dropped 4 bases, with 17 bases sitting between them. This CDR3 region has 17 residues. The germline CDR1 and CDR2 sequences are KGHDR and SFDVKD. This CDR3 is CATSDTFYAGSTGELFF. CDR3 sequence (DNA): TGTGCCACCAGTGATACATTTTACGCAGGGAGCACCGGGGAGCTGTTTTTT.

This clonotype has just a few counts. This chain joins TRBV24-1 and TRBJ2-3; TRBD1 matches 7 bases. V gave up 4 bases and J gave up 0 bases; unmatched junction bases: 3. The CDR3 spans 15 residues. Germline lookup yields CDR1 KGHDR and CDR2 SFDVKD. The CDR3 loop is CATSDPRGSTDTQYF. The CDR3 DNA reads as TGTGCCACCAGTGACCCCAGGGGGAGCACAGATACGCAGTATTTT.

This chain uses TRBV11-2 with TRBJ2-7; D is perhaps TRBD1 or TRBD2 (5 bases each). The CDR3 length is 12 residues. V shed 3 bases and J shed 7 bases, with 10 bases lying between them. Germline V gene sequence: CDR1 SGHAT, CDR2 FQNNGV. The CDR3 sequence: CASSFFWGEQYF. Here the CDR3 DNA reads TGTGCCAGCAGCTTCTTTTGGGGGGAGCAGTACTTC.

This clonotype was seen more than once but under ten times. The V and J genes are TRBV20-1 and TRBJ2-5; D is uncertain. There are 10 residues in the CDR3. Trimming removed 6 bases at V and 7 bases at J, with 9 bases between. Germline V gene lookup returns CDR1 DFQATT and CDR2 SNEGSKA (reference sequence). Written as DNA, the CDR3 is TGCAGTGCGCAGACGGGGACCCAGTACTTC. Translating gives CSAQTGTQYF.

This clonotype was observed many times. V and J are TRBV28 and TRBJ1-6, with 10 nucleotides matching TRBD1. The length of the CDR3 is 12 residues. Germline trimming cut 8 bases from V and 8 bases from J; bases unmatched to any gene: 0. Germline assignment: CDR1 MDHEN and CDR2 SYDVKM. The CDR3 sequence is CASGQGDSPLHF. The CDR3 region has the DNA TGTGCCAGCGGACAGGGGGATTCACCCCTCCACTTT.

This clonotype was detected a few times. CDR3 coding DNA: TGCGCCAGCAGCCGCTATTCGACAGGACTCCAAGAGACCCAGTACTTC. As protein: CASSRYSTGLQETQYF. The chain joins TRBV4-3 to TRBJ2-5, with D possibly matching TRBD1 (6 bases). Per germline, CDR1 LGHNA and CDR2 YSLEER. The V end was cut by 4 bases, the J end by 1 base, with 16 bases between. The length of the CDR3 is 16 residues.

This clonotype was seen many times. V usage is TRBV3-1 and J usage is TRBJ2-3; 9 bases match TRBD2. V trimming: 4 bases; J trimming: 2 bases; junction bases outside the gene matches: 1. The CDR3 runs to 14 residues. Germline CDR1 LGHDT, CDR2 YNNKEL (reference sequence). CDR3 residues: CASSLAGATDTQYF. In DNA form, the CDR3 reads TGTGCCAGCAGCCTAGCGGGGGCCACAGATACGCAGTATTTT.